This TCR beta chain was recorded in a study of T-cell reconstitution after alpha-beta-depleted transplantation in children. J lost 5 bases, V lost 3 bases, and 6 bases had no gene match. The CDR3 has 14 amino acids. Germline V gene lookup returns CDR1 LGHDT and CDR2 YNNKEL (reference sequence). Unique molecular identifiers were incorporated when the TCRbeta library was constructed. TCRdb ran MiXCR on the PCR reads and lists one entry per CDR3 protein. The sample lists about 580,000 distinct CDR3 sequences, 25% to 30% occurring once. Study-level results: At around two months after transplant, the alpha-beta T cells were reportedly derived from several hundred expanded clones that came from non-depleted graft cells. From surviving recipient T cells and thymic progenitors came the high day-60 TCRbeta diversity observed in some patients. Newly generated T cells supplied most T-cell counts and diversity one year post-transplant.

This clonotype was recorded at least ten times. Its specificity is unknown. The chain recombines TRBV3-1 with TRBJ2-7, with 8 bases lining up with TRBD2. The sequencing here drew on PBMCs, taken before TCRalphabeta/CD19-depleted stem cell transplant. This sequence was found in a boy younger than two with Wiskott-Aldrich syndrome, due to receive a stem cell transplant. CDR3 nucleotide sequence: TGTGCCAGCAGCCATATTTTAGCGGGGAACGAGCAGTACTTC. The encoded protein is CASSHILAGNEQYF.